Below, 30 T cell receptor beta chains from the same sample are listed, as sequenced in a study of control samples from healthy donors and cancer patients. Generated by immunoSEQ multiplex PCR, the TCRdb table keeps only in-frame clones and is missing some. The sample consists of 400,000 to 500,000 clones, around 90% of them appearing once. The sequencing input was PBMCs. The origin of the receptors is a man aged 35 to 55 with head and neck cancer.

This chain joins TRBV4-1 and TRBJ1-6; 10 nucleotides match TRBD1. The length of the CDR3 is 17 residues. In germline, CDR1 is MGHRA, CDR2 YSYEKL. Germline trimming cut 0 bases from V and 8 bases from J; bases unmatched to any gene: 7. CDR3 in DNA: TGCGCCAGCAGCCAAGATTTAGGCGGGACAGGGGATTCACCCCTCCACTTT. It specifies CASSQDLGGTGDSPLHF.

The rearrangement links TRBV9 to TRBJ1-4; D unresolved. The CDR3 is made up of 16 amino acids. The V and J ends lost 3 bases and 0 bases respectively, with 12 bases between them. The germline CDR1 and CDR2 sequences are SGDLS and YYNGEE. The CDR3 protein is CASSGGEPATNEKLFF. The CDR3, as DNA: TGTGCCAGCAGCGGGGGTGAGCCCGCAACTAATGAAAAACTGTTTTTT.

The J gene is TRBJ1-1, the V gene TRBV28; D is uncertain. Germline-derived CDR1 and CDR2 are MDHEN and SYDVKM. The ends were cut back, 5 bases at V and 4 bases at J, with 5 bases in the middle. The length of the CDR3 is 11 residues. CDR3 residues: CASSPRTEAFF. CDR3 bases: TGTGCCAGCAGTCCCCGCACTGAAGCTTTCTTT.

This chain links TRBV2 with TRBJ1-1, with TRBD1 matching over 9 bases. The junction had 7 bases not matched to a gene; V was cut back by 2 bases and J by 0 bases. CDR1 and CDR2 (germline): SNHLY, FYNNEI. The CDR3 has 17 residues. The CDR3 loop is CASSESGTGLLNTEAFF. In DNA form, the CDR3 reads TGTGCCAGCAGTGAAAGTGGGACAGGGCTTCTGAACACTGAAGCTTTCTTT.

This rearrangement joins TRBV12-3 or TRBV12-4 to TRBJ1-2, with D unresolved. The CDR3 sequence is 12 residues long. With 1 base removed from V and 7 bases from J, the gap between germline ends came to 7 bases. This CDR3 reads CASSLGVSGYTF. CDR3 bases: TGTGCCAGCAGTTTAGGTGTCAGTGGCTACACCTTC.

The chain combines TRBV19 with TRBJ2-1, with D perhaps matching TRBD1 or TRBD2 (5 bases each). Germline V gives CDR1 LNHDA, CDR2 SQIVND (reference sequence). Trimming removed 1 base at V and 8 bases at J, with 9 bases between. The CDR3 runs to 13 residues. CDR3 protein: CASSIGDPDEQFF. In DNA form, the CDR3 reads TGTGCCAGTAGTATAGGGGACCCCGATGAGCAGTTCTTC.

The V and J genes are TRBV11-2 and TRBJ2-7; D gene ambiguous. Trimming cost V 5 bases and J 0 bases, with 17 bases left between them. Germline V gene sequence: CDR1 SGHAT, CDR2 FQNNGV. The length of the CDR3 is 16 residues. The CDR3 coding sequence is TGTGCCAGCAGCCCGTTCGGATGGGCTGCCTCCTACGAGCAGTACTTC. As protein: CASSPFGWAASYEQYF.

The rearrangement links TRBV30 to TRBJ1-6; no firm D call. CDR3 size: 12 residues. Germline loops: CDR1 GTSNPN, CDR2 SVGIG (reference sequence). V lost 8 bases, J lost 7 bases, and 12 bases lay in between. CDR3 in amino acids: CATSHPNSPLHF. CDR3 nucleotides: TGTGCCACTTCCCACCCCAATTCACCCCTCCACTTT.

This chain uses TRBV21-1 with TRBJ1-5; the table's D call TRBD1 went unverified against the DNA. TRBV21-1 is listed as a pseudogene. The CDR3 spans 17 residues. CDR3 bases: TGTGCCAGCAGCAATTACCGGCAGGGGGTTCAGGGTCAGCCCCAGCATTTT. Amino acids: CASSNYRQGVQGQPQHF.

The chain links TRBV27 to TRBJ2-7, with a possible D match to TRBD2 (5 bases). CDR1 is MNHEY, CDR2 SMNVEV, per germline (reference sequence). The CDR3 totals 14 residues. Trimming pared 4 bases from V and 5 bases from J, leaving 15 bases between. CDR3 loop: CASSSGVLPHEQYF. The CDR3 DNA is TGTGCCAGCAGTTCCGGGGTCCTGCCACACGAGCAGTACTTC.

This clone has a single count. This chain connects TRBV9 to TRBJ2-3; 7 bases fit TRBD2. The CDR3 totals 14 residues. CDR1 and CDR2 (germline): SGDLS, YYNGEE. The V gene end was trimmed by 4 bases and the J gene end by 1 base; junction bases not matched to a gene: 3. Here the CDR3 reads CASSSRGGTDTQYF. CDR3 bases: TGTGCCAGCAGCTCCCGGGGGGGCACAGATACGCAGTATTTT. Full variable domain (missing parts from reference TRBV9 and TRBJ2-3): DSGVTQTPKHLITATGQRVTLRCSPRSGDLSVYWYQQSLDQGLQFLIQYYNGEERAKGNILERFSAQQFPDLHSELNLSSLELGDSALYFCASSSRGGTDTQYFGPGTRLTVL.

About this clone: The germline gene is not matched at one end of the junction; a read error may be the cause. This rearrangement joins TRBV28 to TRBJ1-1; D is unclear. Germline-derived CDR1 and CDR2 are MDHEN and SYDVKM. CDR3 length equals 14 residues. CDR3 sequence: CTSSLPLMNTEAFF. The CDR3 bases are TGTACCAGCAGTTTGCCTTTAATGAACACTGAAGCTTTCTTT.

The V and J genes are TRBV5-8 and TRBJ1-5, with D perhaps TRBD1 (5 bases). CDR1 SGHTS and CDR2 YDEGEE come from the germline V gene. This CDR3 has 16 amino acids. V gave up 4 bases and J gave up 2 bases, with 16 bases separating them. The CDR3 nucleotides are TGTGCCAGCAGCCTCTTGCAGGGCAGGGGCAATCAGCCCCAGCATTTT. Translating it yields CASSLLQGRGNQPQHF.

J is TRBJ2-1 and V is TRBV19, with 7 positions matching TRBD1. The CDR3 length is 15 residues. Per germline, CDR1 LNHDA and CDR2 SQIVND (reference sequence). Trimming cost V 6 bases and J 0 bases; bases outside gene matches: 5. CDR3: CASRETGVSYNEQFF. CDR3 in DNA: TGTGCCAGTAGAGAAACAGGGGTCTCCTACAATGAGCAGTTCTTC.

The rearrangement links TRBV28 to TRBJ2-5, with D perhaps given as TRBD1 or TRBD2 (7 bases each). The CDR3 is 16 residues long. The germline V and J ends were trimmed by 6 bases and 4 bases, with 21 bases remaining between them. Germline V gives CDR1 MDHEN, CDR2 SYDVKM. The chain's CDR3 is CASSRPGGASRETQYF. The CDR3 DNA sequence: TGTGCCAGCAGCCGCCCAGGGGGGGCGTCTCGAGAGACCCAGTACTTC.

This chain links TRBV6-5 with TRBJ2-5; the D gene could be TRBD1 or TRBD2 (7 bases each). V lost 10 bases to trimming and J lost 13 bases, with 19 bases between them. The CDR3 consists of 11 residues. The germline V gene encodes CDR1 MNHEY and CDR2 SVGAGI. The CDR3 coding sequence is TGTGCCATCTCAGGGGGGGGCCATTCGTACTTC. Its translation: CAISGGGHSYF.

This rearrangement joins TRBV7-2 to TRBJ2-1; TRBD2 matches at 14 bases. The germline CDR1 and CDR2 sequences are SGHTA and FQGNSA. The CDR3 has 16 residues. Germline trimming cut 0 bases from V and 8 bases from J; bases unmatched to any gene: 3. The CDR3 here is CASSLAGTSGSYEQFF. As DNA, the CDR3 is TGTGCCAGCAGCTTAGCCGGGACTAGCGGGAGTTATGAGCAGTTCTTC. The full variable domain, in which reference TRBV7-2 and TRBJ2-1 provide the parts outside the CDR3, is GAGVSQSPSNKVTEKGKDVELRCDPISGHTALYWYRQSLGQGLEFLIYFQGNSAPDKSGLPSDRFSAERTGGSVSTLTIQRTQQEDSAVYLCASSLAGTSGSYEQFFGPGTRLTVL.

This chain connects TRBV6-6 to TRBJ1-5, with a tentative D call TRBD1 (5 bases). V lost 9 bases and J 3 bases, leaving 12 bases between the germline ends. CDR1 and CDR2 (germline): MNHNY, SVGAGI (reference sequence). This CDR3 has 13 residues. The CDR3 DNA sequence: TGTGCCAGTTGCACAGGTCCCAATCAGCCCCAGCATTTT. It encodes CASCTGPNQPQHF.

The V call is TRBV6-1, the J call TRBJ2-1, with a tentative D call TRBD2 (5 bases). Germline values: CDR1 MNHNS, CDR2 SASEGT. Trimming stripped 6 bases from V and 6 bases from J, with 30 bases between. The CDR3 runs 19 residues. CDR3 amino acids: CASSERPPGWGVPLNEQFF. The CDR3 bases are TGTGCCAGCAGCGAACGACCTCCGGGGTGGGGTGTCCCGCTCAATGAGCAGTTCTTC.

The chain is built from TRBV2 and TRBJ1-1; no clear D gene. CDR3 length: 13 residues. CDR1 SNHLY and CDR2 FYNNEI come from the germline V gene. V dropped 6 bases and J dropped 4 bases, with 12 bases sitting between them. The CDR3: CASRPGGSTEAFF. Here the CDR3 DNA reads TGTGCCAGCAGACCGGGCGGTAGCACTGAAGCTTTCTTT. Using reference TRBV2 and TRBJ1-1 for the parts outside the CDR3, the full variable domain is EPEVTQTPSHQVTQMGQEVILRCVPISNHLYFYWYRQILGQKVEFLVSFYNNEISEKSEIFDDQFSVERPDGSNFTLKIRSTKLEDSAMYFCASRPGGSTEAFFGQGTRLTVV.

This chain connects TRBV6-6 to TRBJ1-1; D is unclear. Germline lookup yields CDR1 MNHNY and CDR2 SVGAGI (reference sequence). The CDR3 is made up of 13 amino acids. The V end lost 4 bases, the J end lost 4 bases, and 10 bases lay between the germline ends. The CDR3 spells CASSSLMGTEAFF. The CDR3 bases are TGTGCCAGCAGTTCCCTAATGGGCACTGAAGCTTTCTTT.

This rearrangement joins TRBV24-1 to TRBJ2-1; D unclear. Trimming cost V 4 bases and J 8 bases, with 14 bases left between them. Germline CDR1 is KGHDR and CDR2 is SFDVKD. The CDR3 runs 14 residues. The DNA for the CDR3 is TGTGCCACCAGTGACCCTATCACGACGGATGAGCAGTTCTTC. This codes for CATSDPITTDEQFF.

The chain has TRBV7-3 and TRBJ1-1, with 7 bases matching TRBD1. This CDR3 region has 13 residues. V gave up 4 bases and J gave up 6 bases; unmatched junction bases: 5. Germline loops: CDR1 SGHTA, CDR2 FQGTGA. CDR3 residues: CASSSQQGSEAFF. The CDR3 DNA follows: TGTGCCAGCAGCTCCCAACAGGGGTCTGAAGCTTTCTTT. Full variable domain (remainder filled in from reference TRBV7-3 and TRBJ1-1): GAGVSQTPSNKVTEKGKYVELRCDPISGHTALYWYRQSLGQGPEFLIYFQGTGAADDSGLPNDRFFAVRPEGSVSTLKIQRTERGDSAVYLCASSSQQGSEAFFGQGTRLTVV.

The V and J genes are TRBV27 and TRBJ2-2, with D possibly TRBD1 on 6 matching bases. CDR1 is MNHEY, CDR2 SMNVEV, per germline (reference sequence). The CDR3 is made up of 15 amino acids. The ends were cut back, 6 bases at V and 0 bases at J, with 11 bases in the middle. For the CDR3, the DNA is TGTGCCAGCAGACCGGGACAATCGAACACCGGGGAGCTGTTTTTT. Translated: CASRPGQSNTGELFF.

This clone occurred once. V is TRBV28 and J is TRBJ1-2, with unresolved D. V dropped 5 bases and J dropped 4 bases, with 8 bases sitting between them. The CDR3 covers 12 residues. Looked up from germline, CDR1 is MDHEN and CDR2 is SYDVKM. This chain's CDR3 is CASSTLSYGYTF. Written as DNA, the CDR3 is TGTGCCAGCAGTACCCTATCCTATGGCTACACCTTC.

Here the CDR3 DNA reads TGTGCCAGTAACCCCGACAGGGGGGTTTATGGCTACACCTTC. This gives the protein CASNPDRGVYGYTF. The chain carries TRBV19 and TRBJ1-2; 9 bases are shared with TRBD1. In germline, CDR1 is LNHDA, CDR2 SQIVND (reference sequence). With V trimmed by 7 bases and J by 5 bases, 8 bases remained unmatched. This CDR3 spans 14 amino acids.

V gene TRBV27 combines with J gene TRBJ2-7; 8 nucleotides agree with TRBD1. The CDR3 is 14 amino acids. With 2 bases clipped from V and 12 bases from J, the junction kept 12 bases outside the gene matches. Germline assignment: CDR1 MNHEY and CDR2 SMNVEV (reference sequence). The CDR3 protein is CASSLAQRQGLSYF. Here the CDR3 DNA reads TGTGCCAGCAGTTTAGCTCAGCGACAGGGGCTTTCGTACTTC.

The chain couples TRBV30 to TRBJ2-7, with TRBD2 as a possible D gene (6 bases). Trimming took off 2 bases at V and 2 bases at J, with 10 bases between the two ends. The germline gives CDR1 GTSNPN, CDR2 SVGIG (reference sequence). This CDR3 comprises 13 residues. CDR3 sequence: CAWSFGGTYEQYF. The DNA of the CDR3 is TGTGCCTGGAGTTTCGGCGGGACCTACGAGCAGTACTTC.

V usage is TRBV6-1 and J usage is TRBJ1-1, with D unresolved. Germline loops: CDR1 MNHNS, CDR2 SASEGT. V was clipped by 4 bases and J by 0 bases, with 21 bases between them. CDR3 size: 18 residues. The CDR3 nucleotides read TGTGCCAGCAGTGTTTGGTCCCCCGGCCTCGTACTGAACACTGAAGCTTTCTTT. Its protein is CASSVWSPGLVLNTEAFF.

This rearrangement joins TRBV7-2 to TRBJ1-1; D uncertain. Germline loops: CDR1 SGHTA, CDR2 FQGNSA. The CDR3 is 14 amino acids. Trimming removed 0 bases from V and 0 bases from J, with 5 bases in between. The CDR3 loop reads CASSLASLNTEAFF. Here the CDR3 DNA reads TGTGCCAGCAGCTTAGCTTCGCTGAACACTGAAGCTTTCTTT.